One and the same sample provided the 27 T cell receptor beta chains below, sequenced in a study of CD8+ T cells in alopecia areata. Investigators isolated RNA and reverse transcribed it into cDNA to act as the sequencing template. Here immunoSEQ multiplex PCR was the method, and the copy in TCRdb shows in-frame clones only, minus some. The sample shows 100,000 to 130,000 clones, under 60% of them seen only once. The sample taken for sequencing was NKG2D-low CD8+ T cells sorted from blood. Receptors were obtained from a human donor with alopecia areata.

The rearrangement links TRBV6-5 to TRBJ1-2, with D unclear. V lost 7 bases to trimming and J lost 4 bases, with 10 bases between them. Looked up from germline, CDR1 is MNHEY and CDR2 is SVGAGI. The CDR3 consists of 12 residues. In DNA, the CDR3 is TGTGCCAGCAAAGAGATTGGCTATGGCTACACCTTC. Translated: CASKEIGYGYTF.

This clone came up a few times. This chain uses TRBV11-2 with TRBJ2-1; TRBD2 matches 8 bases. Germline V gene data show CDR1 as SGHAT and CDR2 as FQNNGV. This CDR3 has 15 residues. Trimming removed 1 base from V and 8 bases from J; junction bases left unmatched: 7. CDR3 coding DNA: TGTGCCAGCAGCTTAGCGGGAGGGCACGTGTATGAGCAGTTCTTC. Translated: CASSLAGGHVYEQFF.

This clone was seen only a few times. This CDR3 reads CASSSPLAEGTYEQYF. The DNA for the CDR3 is TGTGCCAGCAGTTCCCCCCTAGCGGAGGGGACCTACGAGCAGTACTTC. This chain links TRBV28 with TRBJ2-7; TRBD2 agrees at 7 bases. The V segment lost 4 bases and the J segment 2 bases; nucleotides outside the gene matches: 11. The CDR3 covers 16 residues. CDR1 and CDR2 (germline): MDHEN, SYDVKM. The variable domain in full, completed from reference TRBV28 and TRBJ2-7, reads DVKVTQSSRYLVKRTGEKVFLECVQDMDHENMFWYRQDPGLGLRLIYFSYDVKMKEKGDIPEGYSVSREKKERFSLILESASTNQTSMYLCASSSPLAEGTYEQYFGPGTRLTVT.

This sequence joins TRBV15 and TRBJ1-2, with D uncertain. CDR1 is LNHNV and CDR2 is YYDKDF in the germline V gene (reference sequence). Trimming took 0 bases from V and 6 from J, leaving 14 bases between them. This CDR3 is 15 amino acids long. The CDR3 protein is CATSRDQRREDGYTF. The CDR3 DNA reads TGTGCCACCAGCAGAGATCAGAGGAGGGAGGATGGCTACACCTTC.

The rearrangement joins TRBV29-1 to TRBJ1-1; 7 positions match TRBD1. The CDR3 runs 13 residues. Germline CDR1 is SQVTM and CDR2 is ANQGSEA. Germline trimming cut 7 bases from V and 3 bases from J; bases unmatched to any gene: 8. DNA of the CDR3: TGCAGCGACCATCGACAGGGAGACACTGAAGCTTTCTTT. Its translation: CSDHRQGDTEAFF.

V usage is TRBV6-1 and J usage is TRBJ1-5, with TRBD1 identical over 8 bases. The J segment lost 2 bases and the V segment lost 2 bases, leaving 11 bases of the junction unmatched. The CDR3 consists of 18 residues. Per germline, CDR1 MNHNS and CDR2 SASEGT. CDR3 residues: CASSEPGQGFRGNQPQHF. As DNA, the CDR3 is TGTGCCAGCAGTGAACCAGGACAGGGCTTTAGGGGCAATCAGCCCCAGCATTTT.

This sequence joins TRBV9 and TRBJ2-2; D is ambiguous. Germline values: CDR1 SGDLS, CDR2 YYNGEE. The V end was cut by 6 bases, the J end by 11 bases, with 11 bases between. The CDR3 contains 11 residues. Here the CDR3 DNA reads TGTGCCAGCACCTTGTCGGGTGAGCTGTTTTTT. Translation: CASTLSGELFF.

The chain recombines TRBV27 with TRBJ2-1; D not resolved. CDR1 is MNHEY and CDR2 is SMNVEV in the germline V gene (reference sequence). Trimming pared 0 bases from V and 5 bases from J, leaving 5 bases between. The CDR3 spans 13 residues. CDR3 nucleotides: TGTGCCAGCAGTTTATCGGGTGACAATGAGCAGTTCTTC. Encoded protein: CASSLSGDNEQFF.

CDR3 DNA sequence: TGTGCCAGCAGCCCCCCCGGGGAGACCCAGTACTTC. Amino acids: CASSPPGETQYF. The V gene is TRBV7-9, the J gene TRBJ2-5; D is undetermined. V was clipped by 5 bases and J by 5 bases, with 9 bases between them. Germline V gene data show CDR1 as SEHNR and CDR2 as FQNEAQ (reference sequence). This CDR3 spans 12 amino acids.

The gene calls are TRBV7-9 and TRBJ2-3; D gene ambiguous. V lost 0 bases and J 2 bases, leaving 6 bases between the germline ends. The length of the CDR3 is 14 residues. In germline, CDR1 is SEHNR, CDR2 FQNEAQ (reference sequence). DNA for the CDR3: TGTGCCAGCAGCTTAGCTGCAGACACAGATACGCAGTATTTT. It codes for CASSLAADTDTQYF.

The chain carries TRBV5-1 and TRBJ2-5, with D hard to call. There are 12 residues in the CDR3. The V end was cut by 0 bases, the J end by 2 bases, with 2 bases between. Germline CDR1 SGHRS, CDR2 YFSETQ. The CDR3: CASSLGQETQYF. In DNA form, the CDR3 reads TGCGCCAGCAGCTTGGGTCAAGAGACCCAGTACTTC.

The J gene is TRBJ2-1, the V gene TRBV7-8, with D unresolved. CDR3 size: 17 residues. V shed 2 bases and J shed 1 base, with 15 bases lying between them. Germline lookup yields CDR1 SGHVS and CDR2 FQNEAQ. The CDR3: CASSLSSGNPSYNEQFF. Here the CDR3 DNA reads TGTGCCAGCAGCTTATCTTCGGGCAACCCTTCCTACAATGAGCAGTTCTTC.

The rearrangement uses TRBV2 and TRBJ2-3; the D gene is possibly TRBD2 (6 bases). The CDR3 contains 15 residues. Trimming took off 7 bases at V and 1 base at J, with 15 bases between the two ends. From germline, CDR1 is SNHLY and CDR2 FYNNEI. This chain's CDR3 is CASIPAGYGTDTQYF. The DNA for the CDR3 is TGTGCCAGCATCCCCGCGGGATATGGCACAGATACGCAGTATTTT. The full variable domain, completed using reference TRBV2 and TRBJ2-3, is EPEVTQTPSHQVTQMGQEVILRCVPISNHLYFYWYRQILGQKVEFLVSFYNNEISEKSEIFDDQFSVERPDGSNFTLKIRSTKLEDSAMYFCASIPAGYGTDTQYFGPGTRLTVL.

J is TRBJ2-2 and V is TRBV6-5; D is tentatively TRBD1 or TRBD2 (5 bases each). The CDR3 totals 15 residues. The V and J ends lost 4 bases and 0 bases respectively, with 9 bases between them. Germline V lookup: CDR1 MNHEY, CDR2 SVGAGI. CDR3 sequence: CASSFGTANTGELFF. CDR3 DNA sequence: TGTGCCAGCAGTTTCGGGACGGCGAACACCGGGGAGCTGTTTTTT.

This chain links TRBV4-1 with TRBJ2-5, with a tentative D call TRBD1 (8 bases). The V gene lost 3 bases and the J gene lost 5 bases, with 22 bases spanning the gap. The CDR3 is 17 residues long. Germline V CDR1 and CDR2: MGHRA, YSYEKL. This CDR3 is CASSHRGRESYRETQYF. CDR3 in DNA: TGCGCCAGCAGCCACAGGGGGCGGGAGTCTTATAGGGAGACCCAGTACTTC.

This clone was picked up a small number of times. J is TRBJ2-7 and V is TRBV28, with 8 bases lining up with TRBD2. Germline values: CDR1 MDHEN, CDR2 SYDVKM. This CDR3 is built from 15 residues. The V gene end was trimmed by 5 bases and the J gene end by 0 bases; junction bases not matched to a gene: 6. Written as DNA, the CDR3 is TGTGCCAGCAGTCCCCTGCGGGAGGTCTCCTACGAGCAGTACTTC. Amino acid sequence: CASSPLREVSYEQYF.

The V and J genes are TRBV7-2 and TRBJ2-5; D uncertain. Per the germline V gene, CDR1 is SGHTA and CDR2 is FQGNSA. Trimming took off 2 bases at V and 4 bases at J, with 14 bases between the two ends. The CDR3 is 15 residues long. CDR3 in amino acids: CASSLNGSPGETQYF. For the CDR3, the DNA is TGTGCCAGCAGCTTAAACGGATCCCCAGGAGAGACCCAGTACTTC.

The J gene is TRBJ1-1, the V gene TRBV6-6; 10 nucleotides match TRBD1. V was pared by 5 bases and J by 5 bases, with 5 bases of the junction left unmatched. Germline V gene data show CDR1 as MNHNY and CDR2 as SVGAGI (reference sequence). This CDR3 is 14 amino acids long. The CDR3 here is CASSAGTGVTEAFF. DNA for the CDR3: TGTGCCAGCAGTGCCGGGACAGGGGTGACTGAAGCTTTCTTT.

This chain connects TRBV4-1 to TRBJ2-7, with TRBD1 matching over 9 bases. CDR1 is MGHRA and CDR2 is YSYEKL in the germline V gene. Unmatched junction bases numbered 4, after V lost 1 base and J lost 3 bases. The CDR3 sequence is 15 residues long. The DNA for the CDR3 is TGCGCCAGCAGCCAAGGGGGACAGGGCAACTACGAGCAGTACTTC. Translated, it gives CASSQGGQGNYEQYF.

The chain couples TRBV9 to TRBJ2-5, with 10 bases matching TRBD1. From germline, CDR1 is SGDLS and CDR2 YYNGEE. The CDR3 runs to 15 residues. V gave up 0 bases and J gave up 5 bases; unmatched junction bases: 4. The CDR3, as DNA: TGTGCCAGCAGCGTAGTGGGGACAGGGGCGGAGACCCAGTACTTC. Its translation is CASSVVGTGAETQYF.

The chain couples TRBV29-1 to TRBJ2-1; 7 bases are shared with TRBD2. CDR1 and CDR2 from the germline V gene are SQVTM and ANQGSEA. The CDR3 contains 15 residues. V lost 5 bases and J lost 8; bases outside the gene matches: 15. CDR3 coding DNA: TGCAGCGTTAGGATGCGGGAGCGGGGTTCGGATGAGCAGTTCTTC. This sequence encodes CSVRMRERGSDEQFF.

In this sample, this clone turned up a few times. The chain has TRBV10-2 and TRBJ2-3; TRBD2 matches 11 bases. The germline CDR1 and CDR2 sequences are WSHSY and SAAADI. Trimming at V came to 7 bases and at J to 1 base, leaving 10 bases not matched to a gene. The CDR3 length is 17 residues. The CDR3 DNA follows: TGCGCCAGCAACGATATTCTAGCGGGAGGCCGCACAGATACGCAGTATTTT. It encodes CASNDILAGGRTDTQYF.

This CDR3 is CASSLIAGGQYNEQFF. CDR3 nucleotides: TGCGCCAGCAGCTTGATTGCGGGAGGCCAGTACAATGAGCAGTTCTTC. This chain links TRBV5-1 with TRBJ2-1; TRBD2 matches 8 bases. This CDR3 spans 16 amino acids. CDR1 SGHRS and CDR2 YFSETQ come from the germline V gene. V was clipped by 1 base and J by 4 bases; unmatched bases: 7. The full variable domain, completed using reference TRBV5-1 and TRBJ2-1, is KAGVTQTPRYLIKTRGQQVTLSCSPISGHRSVSWYQQTPGQGLQFLFEYFSETQRNKGNFPGRFSGRQFSNSRSEMNVSTLELGDSALYLCASSLIAGGQYNEQFFGPGTRLTVL.

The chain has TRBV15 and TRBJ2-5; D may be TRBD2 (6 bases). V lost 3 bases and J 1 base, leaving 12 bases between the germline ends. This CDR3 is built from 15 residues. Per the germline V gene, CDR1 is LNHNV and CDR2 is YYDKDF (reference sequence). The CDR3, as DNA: TGTGCCACCAGCAGCCGGCGGGGAGGCCAAGAGACCCAGTACTTC. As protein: CATSSRRGGQETQYF.

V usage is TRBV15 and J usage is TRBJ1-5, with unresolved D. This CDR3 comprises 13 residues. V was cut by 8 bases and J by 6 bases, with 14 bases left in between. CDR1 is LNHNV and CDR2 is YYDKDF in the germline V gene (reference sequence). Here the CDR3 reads CATGSEWVQPQHF. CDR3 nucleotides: TGTGCCACCGGGTCAGAGTGGGTTCAGCCCCAGCATTTT.

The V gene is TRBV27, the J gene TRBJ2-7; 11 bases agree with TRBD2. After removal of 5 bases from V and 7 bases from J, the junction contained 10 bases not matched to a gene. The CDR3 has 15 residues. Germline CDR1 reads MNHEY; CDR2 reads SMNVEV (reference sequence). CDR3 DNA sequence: TGTGCCAGCAGTATGGTACTAGCGGGAGCTCGGGAGCAGTACTTC. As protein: CASSMVLAGAREQYF.

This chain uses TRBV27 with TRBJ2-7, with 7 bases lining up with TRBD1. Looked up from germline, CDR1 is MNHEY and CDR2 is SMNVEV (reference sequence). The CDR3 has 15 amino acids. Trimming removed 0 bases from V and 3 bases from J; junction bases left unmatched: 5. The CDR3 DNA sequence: TGTGCCAGCAGTTTATCATCCCAGGGGGACTACGAGCAGTACTTC. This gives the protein CASSLSSQGDYEQYF.